This T cell receptor beta chain was captured in a study of identical twins. This clonotype occurred many times. Only healthy Caucasians were enrolled as donors. This CDR3 comprises 16 residues. J was trimmed by 9 bases and V by 2 bases; bases with no gene match: 8. Germline V gene sequence: CDR1 SQVTM, CDR2 ANQGSEA. A template switching step contributed a universal primer site, while unique molecular identifiers were present in the cDNA. One entry per CDR3 protein results from TCRdb running MiXCR on the 5' RACE reads. The profile shows around 680,000 distinct CDR3 sequences, roughly 8% of them singletons. The same sample was also used in a study of yellow fever vaccine responses in identical twins.

Sequencing was done on a sample of PBMCs. This receptor was taken from a woman aged 18 to 35 in good health. V usage is TRBV29-1 and J usage is TRBJ2-1; 15 bases line up with TRBD2. In DNA form, the CDR3 reads TGCAGCGTTGAACCGGACCCGGGACTAGCGGGAGGTGAGCAGTTCTTC. It is translated as CSVEPDPGLAGGEQFF.